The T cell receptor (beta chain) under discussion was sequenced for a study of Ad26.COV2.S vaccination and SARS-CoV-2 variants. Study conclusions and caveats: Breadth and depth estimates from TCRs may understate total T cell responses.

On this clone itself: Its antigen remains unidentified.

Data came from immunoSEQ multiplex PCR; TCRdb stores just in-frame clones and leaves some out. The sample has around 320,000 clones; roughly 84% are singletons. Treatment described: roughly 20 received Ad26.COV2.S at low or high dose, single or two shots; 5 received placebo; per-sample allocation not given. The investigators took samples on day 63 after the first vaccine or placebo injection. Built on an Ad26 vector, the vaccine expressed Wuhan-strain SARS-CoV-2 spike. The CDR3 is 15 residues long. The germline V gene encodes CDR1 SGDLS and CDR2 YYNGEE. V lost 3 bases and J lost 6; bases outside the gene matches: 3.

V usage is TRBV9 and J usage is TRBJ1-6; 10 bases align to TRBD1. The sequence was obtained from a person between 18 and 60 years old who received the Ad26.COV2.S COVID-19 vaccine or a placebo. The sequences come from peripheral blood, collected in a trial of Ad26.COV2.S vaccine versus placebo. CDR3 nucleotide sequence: TGTGCCAGCAGCGGACAGGGGGCGATTAATTCACCCCTCCACTTT. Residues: CASSGQGAINSPLHF.